The 13 T cell receptor beta chains presented below share a single source sample, sequenced in a study of CD8+ T cells in alopecia areata. The sequencing template was cDNA reverse transcribed from extracted RNA. The protocol was immunoSEQ multiplex PCR, while the TCRdb copy is restricted to in-frame clones and leaves out a portion. The sample has some 180,000 clones, roughly 60% seen once. The sequences come from CD4+ T cells sorted from blood, collected at week 0. The receptors originated from a human donor with alopecia areata.

V usage is TRBV20-1 and J usage is TRBJ2-1; the D is unclear. The germline V gene has CDR1 DFQATT and CDR2 SNEGSKA (reference sequence). Deletions cut 4 bases from V and 6 bases from J, with 4 bases between. The CDR3 has 10 residues. The CDR3 DNA sequence: TGCAGTGCTAAAACCAATGAGCAGTTCTTC. Its protein product is CSAKTNEQFF.

The J gene is TRBJ1-2, the V gene TRBV29-1; 7 bases match TRBD1. Germline-derived CDR1 and CDR2 are SQVTM and ANQGSEA. With 7 bases clipped from V and 2 bases from J, the junction kept 7 bases outside the gene matches. The CDR3 is 13 residues long. The CDR3 reads CSAATGPNYGYTF. The CDR3 DNA reads as TGCAGCGCCGCGACAGGGCCCAACTATGGCTACACCTTC.

The chain joins TRBV4-3 to TRBJ1-1; D is perhaps TRBD1 (5 bases). Germline CDR1 reads LGHNA; CDR2 reads YSLEER. V was shortened by 3 bases and J by 0 bases, with 8 bases between the two germline ends. This CDR3 contains 14 residues. This CDR3 is CASSQAGLNTEAFF. CDR3 DNA sequence: TGCGCCAGCAGCCAGGCAGGGCTGAACACTGAAGCTTTCTTT.

The chain joins TRBV10-3 to TRBJ1-6; D uncertain. CDR3 size: 14 residues. V lost 4 bases to trimming and J lost 4 bases, with 8 bases between them. Per germline, CDR1 ENHRY and CDR2 SYGVKD. CDR3 nucleotides: TGTGCCATCAGTGTTGAGGGTTATAATTCACCCCTCCACTTT. Translated, it gives CAISVEGYNSPLHF.

V is TRBV19 and J is TRBJ2-2; the D is unclear. The V end lost 8 bases, the J end lost 4 bases, and 11 bases lay between the germline ends. This CDR3 is built from 13 residues. The germline V gene encodes CDR1 LNHDA and CDR2 SQIVND (reference sequence). In DNA form, the CDR3 reads TGTGCCAGTCGTTCCGGCTTCACCGGGGAGCTGTTTTTT. This encodes CASRSGFTGELFF.

The V and J genes are TRBV5-4 and TRBJ1-2, with a possible D match to TRBD1 (5 bases). Trimming stripped 7 bases from V and 0 bases from J, with 13 bases between. This CDR3 is built from 14 residues. Germline V lookup: CDR1 SGHNT, CDR2 YYREEE (reference sequence). This CDR3 is CASGTIVANYGYTF. The CDR3 DNA is TGTGCCAGCGGGACGATAGTAGCTAACTATGGCTACACCTTC.

In its sample, this clone was seen many times. The chain couples TRBV14 to TRBJ2-3; no reliable D call. This CDR3 has 15 residues. CDR1 is SGHDN, CDR2 FVKESK, per germline. The ends were cut back, 0 bases at V and 7 bases at J, with 14 bases in the middle. CDR3 DNA sequence: TGTGCCAGCAGCCAAGATCGGCAGCTTGCTTATACGCAGTATTTT. It specifies CASSQDRQLAYTQYF.

This chain joins TRBV9 and TRBJ2-5; D is undetermined. The length of the CDR3 is 15 residues. Germline V CDR1 and CDR2: SGDLS, YYNGEE. Trimming cost V 0 bases and J 4 bases, with 13 bases left between them. The CDR3 DNA follows: TGTGCCAGCAGCGTAGGATCTACGTGGGGAGAGACCCAGTACTTC. It codes for CASSVGSTWGETQYF.

Only one count was recorded for this clone. V is TRBV30 and J is TRBJ1-6; D might be TRBD1 (5 bases). CDR3 length: 13 amino acids. Germline V gene sequence: CDR1 GTSNPN, CDR2 SVGIG (reference sequence). Here the CDR3 reads CAVGVNYGSPLHF. Written as DNA, the CDR3 is TGTGCGGTGGGGGTGAATTACGGTTCACCCCTCCACTTT.

CDR3: CASSLTSGGAWEQFF. The CDR3 bases are TGTGCCAGCAGCCTGACTAGCGGGGGGGCCTGGGAGCAGTTCTTC. The V and J genes are TRBV5-6 and TRBJ2-1, with 14 bases that match TRBD2. Germline lookup yields CDR1 SGHDT and CDR2 YYEEEE. With 4 bases clipped from V and 10 bases from J, the junction kept 7 bases outside the gene matches. The CDR3 spans 15 residues.

The V and J genes are TRBV7-3 and TRBJ2-7, with D tentatively TRBD1 or TRBD2 (6 bases each). Germline CDR1 and CDR2: SGHTA and FQGTGA. This CDR3 contains 17 residues. Between the trimmed V and J ends, which lost 1 base and 0 bases, there was a span of 16 bases. This CDR3 reads CASSLSGGGSTSYEQYF. CDR3 in DNA: TGTGCCAGCAGCTTAAGTGGAGGGGGAAGCACCTCCTACGAGCAGTACTTC.

V gene TRBV6-1 combines with J gene TRBJ1-5; 8 bases agree with TRBD1. CDR1 and CDR2 (germline): MNHNS, SASEGT. The junction had 7 bases not matched to a gene; V was cut back by 11 bases and J by 4 bases. The CDR3 extends over 13 amino acids. This chain's CDR3 is CACGQGGNQPQHF. In nucleotides, the CDR3 is TGTGCCTGCGGACAGGGAGGGAATCAGCCCCAGCATTTT.

Only a few counts were recorded for this clone. The chain has TRBV5-1 and TRBJ2-1, with D possibly being TRBD2 (5 bases). Germline-derived CDR1 and CDR2 are SGHRS and YFSETQ. The CDR3 length is 13 residues. The ends were cut back, 0 bases at V and 9 bases at J, with 10 bases in the middle. The DNA of the CDR3 is TGCGCCAGCAGCTTGGGAGGGCGGGCTGAGCAGTTCTTC. Encoded protein: CASSLGGRAEQFF. The variable domain in full, with the rest retrieved from reference TRBV5-1 and TRBJ2-1, is KAGVTQTPRYLIKTRGQQVTLSCSPISGHRSVSWYQQTPGQGLQFLFEYFSETQRNKGNFPGRFSGRQFSNSRSEMNVSTLELGDSALYLCASSLGGRAEQFFGPGTRLTVL.